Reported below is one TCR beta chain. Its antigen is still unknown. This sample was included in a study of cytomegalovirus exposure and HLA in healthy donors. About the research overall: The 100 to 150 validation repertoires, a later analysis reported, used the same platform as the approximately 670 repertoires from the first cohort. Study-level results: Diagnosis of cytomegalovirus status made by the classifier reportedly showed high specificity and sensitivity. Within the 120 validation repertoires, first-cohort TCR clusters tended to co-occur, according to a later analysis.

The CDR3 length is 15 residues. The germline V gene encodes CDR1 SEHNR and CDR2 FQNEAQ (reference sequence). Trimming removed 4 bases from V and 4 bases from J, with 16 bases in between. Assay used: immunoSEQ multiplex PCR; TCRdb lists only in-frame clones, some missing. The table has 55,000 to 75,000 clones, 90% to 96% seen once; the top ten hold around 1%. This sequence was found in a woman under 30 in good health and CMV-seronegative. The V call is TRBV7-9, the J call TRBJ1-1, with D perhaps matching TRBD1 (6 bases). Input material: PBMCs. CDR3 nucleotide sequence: TGTGCCAGCAGCTCGGGGGGACATCCGCCCACTGAAGCTTTCTTT. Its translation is CASSSGGHPPTEAFF.